This T cell receptor (beta chain) was sequenced for a study of T cells after yellow fever vaccination. The ends were cut back, 6 bases at V and 6 bases at J, with 12 bases in the middle. Germline-derived CDR1 and CDR2 are DFQATT and SNEGSKA (reference sequence). This CDR3 comprises 12 residues. TCRdb re-derived calls from the 5' RACE reads in MiXCR, one entry per CDR3 protein. The sample yields about 69,000 distinct CDR3 sequences, approximately 5% seen once. The sample holds many counts of this clonotype. This sequence originates from a man between 18 and 35 years old who received the YFV17D yellow fever vaccine. V usage is TRBV20-1 and J usage is TRBJ1-5; D gene unclear. The sample consisted of CD4+ T cells sorted from PBMCs, taken approximately 16 days after the first yellow fever vaccination. Written as DNA, the CDR3 is TGCAGTGCCCAGAGAACAAGTCAGCCCCAGCATTTT. Translating gives CSAQRTSQPQHF.